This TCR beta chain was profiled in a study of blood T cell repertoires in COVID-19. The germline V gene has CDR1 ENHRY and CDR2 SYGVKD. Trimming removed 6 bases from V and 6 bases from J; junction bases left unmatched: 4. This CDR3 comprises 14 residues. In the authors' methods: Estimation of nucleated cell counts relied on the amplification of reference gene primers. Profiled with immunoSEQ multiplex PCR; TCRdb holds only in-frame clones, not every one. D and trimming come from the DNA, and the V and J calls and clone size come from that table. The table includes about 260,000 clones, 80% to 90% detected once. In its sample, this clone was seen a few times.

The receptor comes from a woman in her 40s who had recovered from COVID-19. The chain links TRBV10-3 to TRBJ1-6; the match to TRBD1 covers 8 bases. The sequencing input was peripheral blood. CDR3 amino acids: CAIRSGTGNSPLHF. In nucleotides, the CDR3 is TGTGCCATCAGATCCGGGACAGGTAATTCACCCCTCCACTTT.